This TCR beta chain derives from a study of T-cell memory formation after mild COVID-19. TCRdb processed the 5' RACE reads anew with MiXCR; each CDR3 protein has one entry. The table records under 300,000 distinct CDR3 sequences, 8.2% of them present only once. The CDR3 loop spans 13 amino acids. Germline CDR1 and CDR2: DFQATT and SNEGSKA (reference sequence). Sequenced material: PBMCs or a T cell subset sorted from them (not recorded which). The rearrangement joins TRBV20-1 to TRBJ2-2; 14 positions agree with TRBD2. The receptor's source is a man between 18 and 35 years old who had mild COVID-19 (a few samples of this study predate the infection). Cell type and time point are not known. In DNA, the CDR3 is TGCACCCGGACTAGCGGGGGGACCGGGGAGCTGTTTTTT. It translates to CTRTSGGTGELFF.